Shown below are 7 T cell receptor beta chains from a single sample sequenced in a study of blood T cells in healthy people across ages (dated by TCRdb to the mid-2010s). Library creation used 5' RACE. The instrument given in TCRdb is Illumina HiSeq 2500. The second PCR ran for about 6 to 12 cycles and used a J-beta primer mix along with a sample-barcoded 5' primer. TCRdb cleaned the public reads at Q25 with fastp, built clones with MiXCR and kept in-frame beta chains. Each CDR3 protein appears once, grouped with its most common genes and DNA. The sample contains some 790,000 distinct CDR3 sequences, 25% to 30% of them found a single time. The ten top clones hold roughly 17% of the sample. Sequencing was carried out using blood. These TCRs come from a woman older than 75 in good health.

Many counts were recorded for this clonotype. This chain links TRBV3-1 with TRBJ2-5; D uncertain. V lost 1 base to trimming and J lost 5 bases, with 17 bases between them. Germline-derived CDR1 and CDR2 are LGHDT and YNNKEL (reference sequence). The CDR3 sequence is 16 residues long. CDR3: CASSQVGAGIGETQYF. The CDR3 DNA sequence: TGTGCCAGCAGCCAAGTCGGCGCCGGAATCGGGGAGACCCAGTACTTC.

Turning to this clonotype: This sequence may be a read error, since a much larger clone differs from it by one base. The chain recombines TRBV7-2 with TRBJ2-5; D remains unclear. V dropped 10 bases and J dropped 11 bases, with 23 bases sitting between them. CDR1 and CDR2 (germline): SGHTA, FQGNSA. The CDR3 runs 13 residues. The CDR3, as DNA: TGTGCCACCAAACTGGACGGAGCCTACGGGCAGTACTTC. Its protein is CATKLDGAYGQYF. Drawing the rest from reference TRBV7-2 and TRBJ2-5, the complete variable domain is GAGVSQSPSNKVTEKGKDVELRCDPISGHTALYWYRQSLGQGLEFLIYFQGNSAPDKSGLPSDRFSAERTGGSVSTLTIQRTQQEDSAVYLCATKLDGAYGQYFGPGTRLLVL.

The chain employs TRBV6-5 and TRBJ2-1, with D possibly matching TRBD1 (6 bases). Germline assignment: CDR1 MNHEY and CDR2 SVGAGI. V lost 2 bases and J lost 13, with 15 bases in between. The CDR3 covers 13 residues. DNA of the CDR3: TGTGCCAGCAGTTACCGAGGGGGAGAGACCCAGTTCTTC. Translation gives CASSYRGGETQFF.

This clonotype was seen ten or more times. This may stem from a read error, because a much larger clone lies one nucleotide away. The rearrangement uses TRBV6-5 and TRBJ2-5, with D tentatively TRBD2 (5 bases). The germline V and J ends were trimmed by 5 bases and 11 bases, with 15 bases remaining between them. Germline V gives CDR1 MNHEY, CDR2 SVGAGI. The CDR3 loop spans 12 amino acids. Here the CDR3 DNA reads TGTGCCAGCAGTACTCCGGGATTGGGGCAGTACTTC. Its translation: CASSTPGLGQYF.

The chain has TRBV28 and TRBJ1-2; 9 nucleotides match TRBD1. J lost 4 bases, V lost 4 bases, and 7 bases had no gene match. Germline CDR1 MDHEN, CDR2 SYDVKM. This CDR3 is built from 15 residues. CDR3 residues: CASSSGTGLAYGYTF. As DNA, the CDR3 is TGTGCCAGCAGTTCCGGGACAGGGTTGGCCTATGGCTACACCTTC.

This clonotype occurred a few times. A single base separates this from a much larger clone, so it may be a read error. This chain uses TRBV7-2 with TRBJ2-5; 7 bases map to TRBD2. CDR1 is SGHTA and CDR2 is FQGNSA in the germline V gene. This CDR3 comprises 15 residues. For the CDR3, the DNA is TGTGCCAGCAGCTTATTGCGGGGGAAAGTAGAGAGCCAGTACTTC. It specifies CASSLLRGKVESQYF.

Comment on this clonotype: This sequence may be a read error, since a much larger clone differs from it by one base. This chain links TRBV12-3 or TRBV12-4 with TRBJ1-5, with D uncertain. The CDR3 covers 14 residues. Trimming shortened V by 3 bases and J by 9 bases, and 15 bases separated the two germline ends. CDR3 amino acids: CASSLRFEYRPQHF. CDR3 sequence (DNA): TGTGCCAGCAGTTTGAGGTTCGAGTATCGGCCCCAGCATTTT.